The TCR beta chain under discussion was sequenced for a study of T-cell reconstitution after alpha-beta-depleted transplantation in children. Study findings and constraints: Alpha-beta T cells about two months after transplant reportedly derived from several hundred expanded graft clones. Counts and diversity of T cells one year after transplant came mostly from newly produced T cells.

For TCRbeta, the library was prepared with unique molecular identifiers. TCRdb itself ran the PCR reads through MiXCR, one entry per CDR3 protein. This sample has around 210,000 distinct CDR3 sequences, with roughly 7% found just once. This clonotype has ten or more counts. What it binds is not known. This CDR3 comprises 9 residues. The germline V gene encodes CDR1 MDHEN and CDR2 SYDVKM. Trimming pared 8 bases from V and 10 bases from J, leaving 6 bases between. The chain couples TRBV28 to TRBJ2-1; D unclear. This specimen was PBMCs, taken before TCRalphabeta/CD19-depleted stem cell transplant. This sequence originates from a boy between 2 and 15 years old with acute lymphoblastic leukemia, due to receive a stem cell transplant. The DNA of the CDR3 is TGTGCCAGCGGTAAGGAGCAGTTCTTC. It specifies CASGKEQFF.